One and the same sample provided the 14 T cell receptor beta chains below, sequenced in a study of identifying expanded T cells in peripheral blood. Sequenced by immunoSEQ multiplex PCR; TCRdb stores in-frame clones only, minus some. Found here are 70,000 or so clones, 90% of them singletons; the top ten hold about 3.3%. Sequenced input: blood. These receptors came from a person aged 18-70 years in good health.

This chain uses TRBV10-3 with TRBJ1-6, with D maybe TRBD1 (6 bases). V lost 1 base and J 8 bases, leaving 12 bases between the germline ends. The CDR3 loop spans 15 amino acids. Germline values: CDR1 ENHRY, CDR2 SYGVKD. CDR3: CAISEFGGVDSPLHF. The DNA of the CDR3 is TGTGCCATCAGTGAGTTCGGGGGCGTTGATTCACCCCTCCACTTT.

The chain couples TRBV7-9 to TRBJ2-2; D tentatively fits TRBD1 or TRBD2 (5 bases each). This CDR3 is 15 amino acids long. The V gene's germline CDR1 is SEHNR and CDR2 FQNEAQ (reference sequence). The germline V and J ends were trimmed by 1 base and 3 bases, with 9 bases remaining between them. CDR3 loop: CASSLVGAYTGELFF. The DNA for the CDR3 is TGTGCCAGCAGCTTAGTCGGGGCCTACACCGGGGAGCTGTTTTTT.

The chain joins TRBV4-1 to TRBJ2-1, with a tentative D call TRBD2 (6 bases). CDR1 is MGHRA, CDR2 YSYEKL, per germline. The CDR3 runs 15 residues. The V end lost 0 bases, the J end lost 2 bases, and 8 bases lay between the germline ends. CDR3 loop: CASSQDAGPYNEQFF. The CDR3 coding sequence is TGCGCCAGCAGCCAAGACGCGGGGCCCTACAATGAGCAGTTCTTC.

This chain links TRBV5-6 with TRBJ2-1; 9 bases fit TRBD2. J lost 9 bases, V lost 4 bases, and 11 bases had no gene match. Germline assignment: CDR1 SGHDT and CDR2 YYEEEE. The CDR3 sequence is 15 residues long. The CDR3 here is CASSGGLAQVGEQFF. CDR3 in DNA: TGTGCCAGCAGCGGGGGACTAGCCCAGGTCGGTGAGCAGTTCTTC.

This sequence joins TRBV7-9 and TRBJ1-2, with 7 bases matching TRBD1. Germline V lookup: CDR1 SEHNR, CDR2 FQNEAQ (reference sequence). J was trimmed by 4 bases and V by 3 bases; bases with no gene match: 2. This CDR3 comprises 13 residues. The DNA for the CDR3 is TGTGCCAGCAGCTTTGACAGGGCCTATGGCTACACCTTC. Protein product: CASSFDRAYGYTF.

The chain links TRBV28 to TRBJ2-7; TRBD1 might be the D (5 bases). Germline-derived CDR1 and CDR2 are MDHEN and SYDVKM. Between the trimmed V and J ends, which lost 5 bases and 0 bases, there was a span of 11 bases. The CDR3 has 14 residues. CDR3 in amino acids: CASSPTGNSYEQYF. DNA for the CDR3: TGTGCCAGCAGTCCCACAGGTAACTCCTACGAGCAGTACTTC. Full variable domain (outside the CDR3, taken from reference TRBV28 and TRBJ2-7): DVKVTQSSRYLVKRTGEKVFLECVQDMDHENMFWYRQDPGLGLRLIYFSYDVKMKEKGDIPEGYSVSREKKERFSLILESASTNQTSMYLCASSPTGNSYEQYFGPGTRLTVT.

This clone showed up just once. The J gene is TRBJ1-4, the V gene TRBV10-3, with D possibly being TRBD1 (5 bases). The CDR3 spans 16 residues. The germline CDR1 and CDR2 sequences are ENHRY and SYGVKD. V was shortened by 0 bases and J by 4 bases, with 12 bases between the two germline ends. CDR3 protein: CAISESWAGHNEKLFF. The DNA of the CDR3 is TGTGCCATCAGTGAGTCTTGGGCAGGGCATAATGAAAAACTGTTTTTT.

The rearrangement links TRBV13 to TRBJ2-2; D gene unclear. CDR3 size: 15 residues. CDR1 is PRHDT and CDR2 is FYEKMQ in the germline V gene (reference sequence). The V and J ends lost 1 base and 0 bases respectively, with 6 bases between them. The CDR3 nucleotides read TGTGCCAGCAGCTTAGTGGGGACGAACACCGGGGAGCTGTTTTTT. Its translation: CASSLVGTNTGELFF.

The chain joins TRBV10-3 to TRBJ2-3; D gene unclear. The germline V gene has CDR1 ENHRY and CDR2 SYGVKD. The CDR3 is made up of 16 amino acids. V shed 1 base and J shed 2 bases, with 13 bases lying between them. The CDR3 DNA sequence: TGTGCCATCAGTGAGTATGTTGGCGAATCCACAGATACGCAGTATTTT. It is translated as CAISEYVGESTDTQYF.

This rearrangement joins TRBV27 to TRBJ1-5; the match to TRBD1 covers 7 bases. Germline V gives CDR1 MNHEY, CDR2 SMNVEV (reference sequence). V lost 5 bases and J lost 2; bases outside the gene matches: 9. CDR3 size: 16 residues. In nucleotides, the CDR3 is TGTGCCAGCAGTCCGACAGGGAGGTTAGGCAATCAGCCCCAGCATTTT. It specifies CASSPTGRLGNQPQHF.

The chain is built from TRBV21-1 and TRBJ2-5; TRBD2, the table's D call, lacks a check against the DNA. TRBV21-1 is given as a pseudogene. This CDR3 has 15 residues. The CDR3 nucleotides read TGTGCCAGCAGCAACCCGAGGGAGCGCAAAGAGACCCAGTACTTC. Its translation is CASSNPRERKETQYF.

This clone was observed once. This chain joins TRBV7-8 and TRBJ2-7; no clear D. CDR1 is SGHVS and CDR2 is FQNEAQ in the germline V gene. The CDR3 is 12 residues long. V was cut by 4 bases and J by 1 base, with 5 bases left in between. The CDR3 loop is CASSSRSYEQYF. Written as DNA, the CDR3 is TGTGCCAGCAGCTCCCGGTCCTACGAGCAGTACTTC. Complete variable domain (other parts from reference TRBV7-8 and TRBJ2-7): GAGVSQSPRYKVAKRGQDVALRCDPISGHVSLFWYQQALGQGPEFLTYFQNEAQLDKSGLPSDRFFAERPEGSVSTLKIQRTQQEDSAVYLCASSSRSYEQYFGPGTRLTVT.

V gene TRBV14 combines with J gene TRBJ1-2, with a tentative D call TRBD1 (5 bases). The germline V gene has CDR1 SGHDN and CDR2 FVKESK. V was pared by 0 bases and J by 4 bases, with 12 bases between. This CDR3 is 15 amino acids long. CDR3 DNA: TGTGCCAGCAGCCAAGATCAACAAGGGGTCTATGGCTACACCTTC. This encodes CASSQDQQGVYGYTF.

CDR3 in DNA: TGCGCCAGCAGTCACATTCTCGCCTGCACAGATACGCAGTATTTT. It is translated as CASSHILACTDTQYF. V usage is TRBV10-1 and J usage is TRBJ2-3; no clear D gene. Germline V gene lookup returns CDR1 WNHNN and CDR2 SYGVQD (reference sequence). The ends were cut back, 5 bases at V and 1 base at J, with 13 bases in the middle. CDR3 length equals 15 residues.